A selection of T cell receptor beta chains follows, all from one sample in a study of T cells after yellow fever vaccination. TCRdb called the 5' RACE reads again in MiXCR, with one record for every CDR3 protein. Here the sample spans over 65,000 distinct CDR3 sequences, 13% being singletons. The sequenced sample was CD8+ T cells not binding an NS4B(214-222) dextramer, sorted from PBMCs, obtained 21 days after the first yellow fever vaccination. These TCRs come from a man younger than 35 who received the YFV17D yellow fever vaccine. Both conserved end residues are part of each CDR3. Fields, in order: clone size, V gene, D gene, J gene, CDR3 DNA, CDR3 protein. D genes are given only for firm matches. Rows may omit the clone size; those that give it use once, few, many or a size class.

NA	TRBV14	NA	TRBJ2-7	TGTGCCAGCAGCCAGCCCGGGACCGATTACGAGCAGTACTTC	CASSQPGTDYEQYF
few	TRBV7-2	NA	TRBJ2-7	TGTGCCAGCAGCCCCCTGCCGTACGAGCAGTACTTC	CASSPLPYEQYF
NA	TRBV12-3/TRBV12-4	NA	TRBJ1-2	TGTGCCAGCACTCGGGGAGGCCAGGGCTACACCTTC	CASTRGGQGYTF
NA	TRBV3-1	TRBD1	TRBJ2-1	TGTGCCAGCAGCCAAGAGCCAGGGACAGGGGGTTATCATGAGCAGTTCTTC	CASSQEPGTGGYHEQFF
NA	TRBV9	NA	TRBJ2-1	TGTGCCTCGGGAACTATTAATACGGGAGAGCAGTTCTTC	CASGTINTGEQFF
few	TRBV7-9	NA	TRBJ2-1	TGTGCCAGCAGCTGGGCGAATGAGCAGTTCTTC	CASSWANEQFF
NA	TRBV27	TRBD2	TRBJ2-1	TGTGCCAGCAGTTTAGGGTCTAGTGGGAGGGATGAGCAGTTCTTC	CASSLGSSGRDEQFF
few	TRBV7-3	TRBD2	TRBJ2-5	TGTGCCAGCAGCCCAGGGACTAGCGCTGCCGAGACCCAGTACTTC	CASSPGTSAAETQYF
few	TRBV5-4	NA	TRBJ2-2	TGTGCCAGCAGCGCAGGGGTGGCCACCGGGGAGCTGTTTTTT	CASSAGVATGELFF
few	TRBV11-2	NA	TRBJ1-5	TGTGCCAGCAGCCGAGGGGGGGATACCAATCAGCCCCAGCATTTT	CASSRGGDTNQPQHF
NA	TRBV19	TRBD2	TRBJ2-1	TGTGCCAGTAGTACCCCCCCTCTAGCGGGGCCCAGTGATGAGCAGTTCTTC	CASSTPPLAGPSDEQFF
once	TRBV6-1	NA	TRBJ2-3	TGTGCCTGCAGCCTATACAGGGACCTTAGCACAGATACGCAGTATTTT	CACSLYRDLSTDTQYF
NA	TRBV4-2	NA	TRBJ2-5	TGTGCCAGCAGCCAAGACTGGGAACTCCGCCAAGAGACCCAGTACTTC	CASSQDWELRQETQYF
few	TRBV24-1	TRBD1	TRBJ2-2	TGTGCCACCAGTGCTAGGGACAGAAACACCGGGGAGCTGTTTTTT	CATSARDRNTGELFF
NA	TRBV5-4	NA	TRBJ2-1	TGTGCCAGCACCGTGGAGGGCGGTTACAATGAGCAGTTCTTC	CASTVEGGYNEQFF
few	TRBV7-3	NA	TRBJ2-7	TGTGCCAGCAGCTCCCCGACCAGGACAGCTCTCGGGTACGAGCAGTACTTC	CASSSPTRTALGYEQYF
NA	TRBV6-5	TRBD1	TRBJ1-2	TGTGCCAGCAGTTACTCCTGGGACAGACATACTAACTATGGCTACACCTTC	CASSYSWDRHTNYGYTF
once	TRBV12-3/TRBV12-4	TRBD1	TRBJ2-7	TGTGCCAGCAGTTTAGTGGGACAGGGCTTCTACGAGCAGTACTTC	CASSLVGQGFYEQYF
NA	TRBV19	NA	TRBJ1-1	TGTGCCACCACGCCACTCGGGACATGGAACACTGAAGCTTTCTTT	CATTPLGTWNTEAFF
NA	TRBV10-3	TRBD1	TRBJ2-7	TGTGCCACCACTCCCAGGGGGCGTACCTTCTACGAGCAGTACTTC	CATTPRGRTFYEQYF
few	TRBV4-1	TRBD2	TRBJ2-1	TGCGCCAGCAGCCGACTAGCGGGGGGTTATAATGAGCAGTTCTTC	CASSRLAGGYNEQFF
NA	TRBV29-1	NA	TRBJ2-1	TGCCAGGGCAGGGTGTCCTACAATGAGCAGTTCTTC	CQGRVSYNEQFF
NA	TRBV15	NA	TRBJ1-5	TGTGCCACCAGCAGTGAACAGTCTAGCAATCAGCCCCAGCATTTT	CATSSEQSSNQPQHF
many	TRBV7-2	TRBD2	TRBJ2-1	TGTGCCAGCAGAGTACTAGCGGGGTTAGGGGATGAGCAGTTCTTC	CASRVLAGLGDEQFF
few	TRBV12-3/TRBV12-4	NA	TRBJ2-7	TGTGCCAGCAGCCCGTCCCTCCTGCACGAGCAGTACTTC	CASSPSLLHEQYF
NA	TRBV27	TRBD2	TRBJ2-1	TGTGCCAGCAGTTTAGTCGGACGCGGGGGGCCCGCCATTGAGCAGTTCTTC	CASSLVGRGGPAIEQFF
few	TRBV20-1	NA	TRBJ1-2	TGCAGTGCTAGACTCTTCCAGGAAATGCGGATGGGCTACACCTTC	CSARLFQEMRMGYTF
NA	TRBV13	NA	TRBJ1-3	TGTGCCAGCAGCCACCGCCCAGGACGGATTGGAAACACCATATATTTT	CASSHRPGRIGNTIYF
NA	TRBV14	NA	TRBJ2-5	TGTGCCAGCAGCCCACAGAAAACCAGGGAGGAGACCCAGTACTTC	CASSPQKTREETQYF
NA	TRBV4-2	NA	TRBJ2-6	TGTGCCAGCAGCCAATATGAGTCTGGGGCCAACGTCCTGACTTTC	CASSQYESGANVLTF
once	TRBV29-1	NA	TRBJ1-2	TGCAGCGTTGAAGGGCCGGCCGATGGCTACACCTTC	CSVEGPADGYTF
NA	TRBV4-3	TRBD2	TRBJ2-1	TGCGCCAGCAGCCAACGGTCTAGCGGGGTATATGCTGAGCAGTTCTTC	CASSQRSSGVYAEQFF
NA	TRBV6-6	NA	TRBJ1-2	TGTGCCGGGATGGGGGGATATGGCTACACCTTC	CAGMGGYGYTF
NA	TRBV4-3	TRBD1	TRBJ1-1	TGCGCCAGCAGCCCTAGACAGGGCCGGGCAACTGAAGCTTTCTTT	CASSPRQGRATEAFF
NA	TRBV5-5	NA	TRBJ2-7	TGTGCCAGCAGCTCAGGAGGTCAGGGGAACTACGAGCAGTACTTC	CASSSGGQGNYEQYF
NA	TRBV12-3/TRBV12-4	NA	TRBJ2-7	TGTGCCAGCAGTTTCGACCGGACCGGACTACAAAACTACGAGCAGTACTTC	CASSFDRTGLQNYEQYF
NA	TRBV6-1	NA	TRBJ1-5	TGTGCCAGCAGTAGCGACTCACTGATGGGCAATCAGCCCCAGCATTTT	CASSSDSLMGNQPQHF
NA	TRBV4-3	NA	TRBJ2-7	TGCGCCAGCAGCCAAGAAAGGGGCCGGGACACGGCCTACGAGCAGTACTTC	CASSQERGRDTAYEQYF